One sample yielded the 15 T cell receptor beta chains listed below, sequenced in a study of T cell repertoires in cytomegalovirus infection. TCRdb fed the reads into MiXCR, producing one record per CDR3 protein. The sample holds a few hundred thousand distinct CDR3 sequences, more than 8% seen once. Sequencing was performed on PBMCs. All receptors derive from a human donor in good health (CMV status not recorded). Some clones in this sample may be carry-over from other donors' samples.

This clonotype turned up a few times. The rearrangement joins TRBV11-2 to TRBJ2-7; 9 bases are a match to TRBD2. V was pared by 5 bases and J by 2 bases, with 4 bases of the junction left unmatched. The CDR3 contains 14 residues. Per the germline V gene, CDR1 is SGHAT and CDR2 is FQNNGV. CDR3: CASSHSGGAYEQYF. CDR3 bases: TGTGCCAGCAGCCATAGCGGGGGAGCCTACGAGCAGTACTTC.

This clonotype was observed a handful of times. V usage is TRBV7-2 and J usage is TRBJ2-3; 12 positions match TRBD2. Per germline, CDR1 SGHTA and CDR2 FQGNSA. This CDR3 is built from 19 residues. Germline trimming cut 6 bases from V and 4 bases from J; bases unmatched to any gene: 17. The CDR3 loop is CASRTPGTSGSRGPDTQYF. The CDR3 coding sequence is TGTGCCAGCAGGACTCCCGGGACTAGCGGGTCCCGGGGCCCAGATACGCAGTATTTT.

The genes are TRBV15 and TRBJ2-5, with D possibly being TRBD1 (5 bases). Per the germline V gene, CDR1 is LNHNV and CDR2 is YYDKDF (reference sequence). V was shortened by 0 bases and J by 3 bases, with 8 bases between the two germline ends. This CDR3 is 14 amino acids long. CDR3 in DNA: TGTGCCACCAGCAGAGATATAGGGGAAGAGACCCAGTACTTC. It codes for CATSRDIGEETQYF. Filled out from reference TRBV15 and TRBJ2-5, the complete variable domain reads DAMVIQNPRYQVTQFGKPVTLSCSQTLNHNVMYWYQQKSSQAPKLLFHYYDKDFNNEADTPDNFQSRRPNTSFCFLDIRSPGLGDTAMYLCATSRDIGEETQYFGPGTRLLVL.

The V and J genes are TRBV28 and TRBJ1-1; D not resolved. CDR1 and CDR2 from the germline V gene are MDHEN and SYDVKM. This CDR3 comprises 14 residues. The V end lost 6 bases, the J end lost 4 bases, and 15 bases lay between the germline ends. CDR3 in DNA: TGTGCCAGCAGGGCCGCCCTTAGGGTCACTGAAGCTTTCTTT. Translating it yields CASRAALRVTEAFF.

The chain employs TRBV12-3 or TRBV12-4 and TRBJ1-2, with TRBD1 identical over 8 bases. CDR3 length equals 15 residues. V lost 7 bases and J lost 8; bases outside the gene matches: 15. CDR3 sequence reads: CASTPGQGGSGGYTF. In DNA, the CDR3 is TGTGCCAGCACCCCCGGACAGGGAGGTAGTGGGGGCTACACCTTC.

In this sample, this clonotype turned up many times. The chain joins TRBV7-3 to TRBJ1-1, with a possible D match to TRBD1 (5 bases). V gave up 0 bases and J gave up 2 bases, with 10 bases separating them. Germline V lookup: CDR1 SGHTA, CDR2 FQGTGA. The CDR3 consists of 15 residues. This chain's CDR3 is CASSLTGLTNTEAFF. As DNA, the CDR3 is TGTGCCAGCAGCTTAACGGGACTCACAAACACTGAAGCTTTCTTT. Using reference TRBV7-3 and TRBJ1-1 for the parts outside the CDR3, the full variable domain is GAGVSQTPSNKVTEKGKYVELRCDPISGHTALYWYRQSLGQGPEFLIYFQGTGAADDSGLPNDRFFAVRPEGSVSTLKIQRTERGDSAVYLCASSLTGLTNTEAFFGQGTRLTVV.

The chain uses TRBV7-2 and TRBJ2-1, with D unresolved. Per the germline V gene, CDR1 is SGHTA and CDR2 is FQGNSA. The length of the CDR3 is 15 residues. The V end was cut by 3 bases, the J end by 3 bases, with 12 bases between. DNA of the CDR3: TGTGCCAGCAGCTTCCGGTTGGGTTTCTACAATGAGCAGTTCTTC. Residues: CASSFRLGFYNEQFF.

This clonotype occurred many times. This chain links TRBV5-1 with TRBJ2-1, with 8 nucleotides matching TRBD2. This CDR3 has 17 amino acids. The germline V gene has CDR1 SGHRS and CDR2 YFSETQ. V was pared by 7 bases and J by 6 bases, with 18 bases of the junction left unmatched. The CDR3 region is CASRSTSGSMAPNEQFF. The CDR3 DNA is TGCGCCAGCCGATCCACCAGCGGGAGTATGGCTCCCAATGAGCAGTTCTTC. The variable domain in full, with the rest retrieved from reference TRBV5-1 and TRBJ2-1, is KAGVTQTPRYLIKTRGQQVTLSCSPISGHRSVSWYQQTPGQGLQFLFEYFSETQRNKGNFPGRFSGRQFSNSRSEMNVSTLELGDSALYLCASRSTSGSMAPNEQFFGPGTRLTVL.

The table lists this clonotype with many counts. The chain recombines TRBV12-3 or TRBV12-4 with TRBJ1-4; 11 nucleotides agree with TRBD1. The CDR3 sequence is 14 residues long. V lost 4 bases to trimming and J lost 8 bases; unmatched junction nucleotides: 3. The CDR3 DNA follows: TGTGCCAGCAGTTCGGGACAGGGGGTGGAAAAACTGTTTTTT. Residues: CASSSGQGVEKLFF.

This clonotype was observed many times. This chain uses TRBV2 with TRBJ1-6; tentatively, D is TRBD1 (5 bases). V was shortened by 5 bases and J by 4 bases, with 9 bases between the two germline ends. The CDR3 contains 14 residues. Germline V gene lookup returns CDR1 SNHLY and CDR2 FYNNEI. The CDR3 region is CASSMTEYNSPLHF. In DNA, the CDR3 is TGTGCCAGCAGTATGACAGAGTATAATTCACCCCTCCACTTT.

Written as DNA, the CDR3 is TGCAGTGCAGGGATAGCGGGTGGCCGCCCCGGCACAGATACGCAGTATTTT. Amino acids: CSAGIAGGRPGTDTQYF. The rearrangement uses TRBV20-1 and TRBJ2-3, with 7 bases aligning to TRBD2. The CDR3 runs to 17 residues. The germline V gene encodes CDR1 DFQATT and CDR2 SNEGSKA (reference sequence). J lost 1 base, V lost 6 bases, and 16 bases had no gene match.

This clonotype appeared many times. The rearrangement joins TRBV28 to TRBJ1-2; 7 bases map to TRBD1. The ends lost 5 bases at V and 4 bases at J; junction bases unmatched: 4. The CDR3 sequence is 13 residues long. Germline V gives CDR1 MDHEN, CDR2 SYDVKM. The CDR3 spells CASSTTGTYGYTF. Written as DNA, the CDR3 is TGTGCCAGCAGTACGACAGGGACCTATGGCTACACCTTC.

The sample holds a few counts of this clonotype. This chain uses TRBV7-2 with TRBJ2-1, with D perhaps given as TRBD1 or TRBD2 (5 bases each). Between the trimmed V and J ends, which lost 4 bases and 15 bases, there was a span of 16 bases. CDR3 length: 12 amino acids. Germline CDR1 and CDR2: SGHTA and FQGNSA. The CDR3 loop is CASSSPGPHVFF. The CDR3 bases are TGTGCCAGCAGCTCCCCGGGACCCCATGTGTTCTTC.

The chain carries TRBV28 and TRBJ2-2, with D hard to call. Looked up from germline, CDR1 is MDHEN and CDR2 is SYDVKM. V gave up 6 bases and J gave up 0 bases, with 8 bases separating them. This CDR3 has 14 residues. The CDR3 nucleotides read TGTGCCAGCAGGGCGAGGTCGAACACCGGGGAGCTGTTTTTT. It encodes CASRARSNTGELFF.

This clonotype was observed many times. The gene calls are TRBV7-2 and TRBJ2-1, with 7 bases aligning to TRBD2. The J segment lost 5 bases and the V segment lost 5 bases, leaving 15 bases of the junction unmatched. The CDR3 has 17 amino acids. Germline V lookup: CDR1 SGHTA, CDR2 FQGNSA. The CDR3 spells CASSLPHGDYKNNEQFF. The CDR3 DNA follows: TGTGCCAGCAGCCTTCCCCATGGGGACTACAAAAACAATGAGCAGTTCTTC.